Listed below are T cell receptor beta chains from one sample, sequenced in a study of CD8+CD57+ T cells in acquired aplastic anemia. TCRdb reprocessed the reads with MiXCR, giving one entry per CDR3 protein. Of more than 250,000 distinct CDR3 sequences in the sample, about 80% were seen once. Sequencing used sorted CD4+, CD8+, or CD8+CD57+ T cells (not recorded which) from PBMCs. The receptors originated from a human donor with aplastic anemia. Both conserved end residues are trimmed from each CDR3.

j_call v_call cdr3_aa
TRBJ2-5 TRBV9 ASGGAGNIQSHD
TRBJ2-7 TRBV7-9 ASSQLSRSSYEQY
TRBJ2-3 TRBV7-6 ASSPLVPGGHEQQY
TRBJ2-1 TRBV24-1 ATSDSGTSTDNEQF
TRBJ2-7 TRBV9 ASSVYGTVTGEQY
TRBJ1-5 TRBV11-3 ASSLDPTGTSGRFSNQPQH
TRBJ1-5 TRBV7-9 ASSLGPGGQLFE
TRBJ2-3 TRBV9 ASSVGGALRAVH
TRBJ2-3 TRBV20-1 SARFTGPDTQY
TRBJ1-2 TRBV7-8 ASSLARGPDTQYYT
TRBJ2-5 TRBV15 ATSRVGGRQETQY
TRBJ1-1 TRBV7-2 ASSLDGTPDTEDF
TRBJ2-1 TRBV19 ASSMGGATSNEQF
TRBJ2-1 TRBV7-8 ASSIARGADTQQF
TRBJ2-3 TRBV7-9 ASSLAHGPNKHQ
TRBJ2-2 TRBV7-9 ASRDPMWREQYF
TRBJ1-2 TRBV7-9 ASSLDRGGPASGYT
TRBJ2-7 TRBV7-8 ASSFAGGTYAQY
TRBJ2-3 TRBV7-2 ASSLGVQRPSTS
TRBJ1-6 TRBV15 ATSLEGLKSPHY
TRBJ1-2 TRBV20-1 SAPTGAPNYGYT
TRBJ2-2 TRBV19 ASSIQGGSTRELF
TRBJ2-2 TRBV9 ASSVGTGCTGGVF
TRBJ2-5 TRBV9 ACRVEAYHVAQY
TRBJ2-5 TRBV15 ATSRGGVGKETQY
TRBJ2-3 TRBV7-9 ASSFAGGRGTDD
TRBJ1-1 TRBV7-9 ASSVRSGTKNAH